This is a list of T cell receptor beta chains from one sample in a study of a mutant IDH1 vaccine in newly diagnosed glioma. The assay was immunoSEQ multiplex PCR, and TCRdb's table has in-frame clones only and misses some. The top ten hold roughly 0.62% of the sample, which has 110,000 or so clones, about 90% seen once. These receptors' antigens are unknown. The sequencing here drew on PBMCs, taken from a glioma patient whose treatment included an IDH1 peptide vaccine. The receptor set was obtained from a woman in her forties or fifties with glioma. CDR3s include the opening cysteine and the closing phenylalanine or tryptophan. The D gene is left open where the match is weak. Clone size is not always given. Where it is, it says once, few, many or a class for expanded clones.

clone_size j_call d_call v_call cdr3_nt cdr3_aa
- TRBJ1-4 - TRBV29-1 TGCAGCGTGGGGGGTGGGTCAACTAATGAAAAACTGTTTTTT CSVGGGSTNEKLFF
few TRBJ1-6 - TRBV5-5 TGTGCCAGCCGCCGTTTGAGAGGGTTCATTTCACCCCTCCACTTT CASRRLRGFISPLHF
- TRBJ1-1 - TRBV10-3 TGTGCCATCAGTGATCAATCCGCTGAAGCTTTCTTT CAISDQSAEAFF
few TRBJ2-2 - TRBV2 TGTGCCAGCAATTTCGCCGGCCAGAACACCGGGGAGCTGTTTTTT CASNFAGQNTGELFF
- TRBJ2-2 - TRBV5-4 TGTGCCAGCAGCTTGTCACAGGTTAACGGGGAGCTGTTTTTT CASSLSQVNGELFF
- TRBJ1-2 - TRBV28 TGTGCCAGCAGTTCCCAGGGTGGGAACTATGGCTACACCTTC CASSSQGGNYGYTF
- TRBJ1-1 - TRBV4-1 TGCGCCAGCAGCCAACAGACGAACACTGAAGCTTTCTTT CASSQQTNTEAFF
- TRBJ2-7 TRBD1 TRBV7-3 TGTGCCAGCAGCTTAACCGACAGGGGCGACTACGAGCAGTACTTC CASSLTDRGDYEQYF
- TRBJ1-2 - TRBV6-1 TGTGCCAGCAGTCGATCAGGGTATGGCTACACCTTC CASSRSGYGYTF
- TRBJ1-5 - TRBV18 TGTGCCAGCTCACCACCAGGGCCGATTAGGGGCAATCAGCCCCAGCATTTT CASSPPGPIRGNQPQHF
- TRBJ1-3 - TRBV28 TGTGCCAGCAGTTTCACCGGGACTTTCTTCTCTGGAAACACCATATATTTT CASSFTGTFFSGNTIYF
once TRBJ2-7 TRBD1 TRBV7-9 TGTGCCAGCAGCCGGGACAGGGGGCAAAACGAGCAGTACTTC CASSRDRGQNEQYF